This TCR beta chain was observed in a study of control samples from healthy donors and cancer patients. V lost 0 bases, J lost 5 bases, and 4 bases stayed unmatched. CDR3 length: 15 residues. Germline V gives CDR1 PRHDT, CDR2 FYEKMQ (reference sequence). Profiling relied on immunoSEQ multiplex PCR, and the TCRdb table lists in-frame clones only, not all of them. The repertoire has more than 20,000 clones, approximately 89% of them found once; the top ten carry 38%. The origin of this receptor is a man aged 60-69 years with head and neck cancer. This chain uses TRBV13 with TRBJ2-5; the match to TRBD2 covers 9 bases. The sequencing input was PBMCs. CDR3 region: CASSLGAGGEETQYF. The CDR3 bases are TGTGCCAGCAGCTTAGGAGCGGGAGGTGAGGAGACCCAGTACTTC.